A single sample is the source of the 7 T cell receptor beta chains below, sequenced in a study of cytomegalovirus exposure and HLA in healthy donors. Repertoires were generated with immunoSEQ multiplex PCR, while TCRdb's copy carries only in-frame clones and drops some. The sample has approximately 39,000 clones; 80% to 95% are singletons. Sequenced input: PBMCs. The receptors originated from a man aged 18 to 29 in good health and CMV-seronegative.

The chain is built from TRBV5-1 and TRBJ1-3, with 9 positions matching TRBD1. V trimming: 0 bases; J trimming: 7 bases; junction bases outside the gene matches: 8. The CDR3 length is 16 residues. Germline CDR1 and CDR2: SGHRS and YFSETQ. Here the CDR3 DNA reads TGCGCCAGCAGCTTGGCAGGACAGGGGACCGGGAACACCATATATTTT. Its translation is CASSLAGQGTGNTIYF.

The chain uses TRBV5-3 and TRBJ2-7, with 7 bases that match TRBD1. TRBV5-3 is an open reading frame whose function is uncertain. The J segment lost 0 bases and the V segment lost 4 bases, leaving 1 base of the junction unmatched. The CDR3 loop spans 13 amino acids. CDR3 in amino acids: CARSDRASYEQYF. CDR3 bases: TGTGCCAGAAGCGACAGGGCCTCCTACGAGCAGTACTTC.

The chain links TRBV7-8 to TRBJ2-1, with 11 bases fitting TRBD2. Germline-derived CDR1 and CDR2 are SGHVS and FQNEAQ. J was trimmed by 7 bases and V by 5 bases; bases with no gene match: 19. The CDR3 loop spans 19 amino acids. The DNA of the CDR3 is TGTGCCAGCAGCCCGACCCTTTCCCTAGCGGGGGGACCTAAGAATGAGCAGTTCTTC. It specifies CASSPTLSLAGGPKNEQFF.

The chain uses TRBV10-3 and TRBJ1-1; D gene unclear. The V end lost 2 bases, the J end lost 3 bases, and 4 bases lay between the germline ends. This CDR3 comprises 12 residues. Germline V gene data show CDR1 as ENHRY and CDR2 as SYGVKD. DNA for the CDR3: TGTGCCATCAGTGAGGAGGACACTGAAGCTTTCTTT. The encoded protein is CAISEEDTEAFF.

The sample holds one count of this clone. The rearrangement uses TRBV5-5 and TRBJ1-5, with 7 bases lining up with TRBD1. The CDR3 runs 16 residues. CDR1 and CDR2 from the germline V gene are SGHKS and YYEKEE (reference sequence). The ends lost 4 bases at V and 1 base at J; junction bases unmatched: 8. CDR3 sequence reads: CASSPFPQGSNQPQHF. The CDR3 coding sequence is TGTGCCAGCAGCCCATTTCCACAGGGGAGCAATCAGCCCCAGCATTTT.

CDR3 coding DNA: TGTGCCAGCAGCGCCACGACTAGCGCTTGGGAGACCCAGTACTTC. Its translation is CASSATTSAWETQYF. The rearrangement links TRBV7-8 to TRBJ2-5, with 8 positions matching TRBD2. After removal of 5 bases from V and 5 bases from J, the junction contained 10 bases not matched to a gene. CDR1 and CDR2 from the germline V gene are SGHVS and FQNEAQ. This CDR3 contains 15 residues.

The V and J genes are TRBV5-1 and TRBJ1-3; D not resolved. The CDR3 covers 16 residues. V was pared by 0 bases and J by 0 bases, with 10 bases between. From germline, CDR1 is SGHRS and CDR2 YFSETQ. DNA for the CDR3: TGCGCCAGCAGCTTGGGCGGACTTCTCTCTGGAAACACCATATATTTT. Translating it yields CASSLGGLLSGNTIYF.